This entry lists 26 T cell receptor beta chains sequenced from one sample in a study of blood T cell repertoires in COVID-19. Some clones are missing from TCRdb's copy, which holds only in-frame ones; the method was immunoSEQ multiplex PCR. The sample consists of 140,000 to 150,000 clones, about nine tenths of them appearing once. The specimen was peripheral blood. These receptors originate from a human donor in a cohort sampled during active COVID-19.

This chain joins TRBV10-1 and TRBJ2-2; 9 bases are a match to TRBD1. The ends lost 4 bases at V and 6 bases at J; junction bases unmatched: 6. This CDR3 has 15 residues. CDR1 and CDR2 from the germline V gene are WNHNN and SYGVQD (reference sequence). Here the CDR3 reads CASSVGQGPSGELFF. CDR3 in DNA: TGCGCCAGCAGTGTTGGACAGGGGCCCTCCGGGGAGCTGTTTTTT.

The chain couples TRBV24-1 to TRBJ2-3; D is perhaps TRBD2 (6 bases). This CDR3 comprises 16 residues. From germline, CDR1 is KGHDR and CDR2 SFDVKD. V was shortened by 1 base and J by 3 bases, with 13 bases between the two germline ends. The CDR3 protein is CATSDLKGLTTDTQYF. The CDR3 DNA follows: TGTGCCACCAGTGATTTAAAGGGACTCACGACAGATACGCAGTATTTT.

The genes are TRBV3-1 (or the pseudogene TRBV3-2) and TRBJ2-2; 11 bases map to TRBD1. The V segment lost 4 bases and the J segment 5 bases; nucleotides outside the gene matches: 0. Germline CDR1 LGHDT, CDR2 YNNKEL (reference sequence). The CDR3 is made up of 14 amino acids. CDR3 residues: CASSRDRGTGELFF. The CDR3 coding sequence is TGTGCCAGCAGCCGGGACAGGGGGACCGGGGAGCTGTTTTTT.

The chain employs TRBV12-3 or TRBV12-4 and TRBJ2-6; D is uncertain. V was shortened by 5 bases and J by 4 bases, with 6 bases between the two germline ends. The CDR3 spans 13 residues. CDR3 amino acids: CASSPQGANVLTF. The CDR3 DNA sequence: TGTGCCAGCAGTCCCCAGGGGGCCAACGTCCTGACTTTC.

This sequence joins TRBV7-2 and TRBJ2-3; D gene unclear. V lost 1 base to trimming and J lost 1 base, with 6 bases between them. This CDR3 has 14 amino acids. CDR1 SGHTA and CDR2 FQGNSA come from the germline V gene. The CDR3 region is CASSLDPGTDTQYF. The CDR3 bases are TGTGCCAGCAGCTTAGATCCGGGCACAGATACGCAGTATTTT.

The gene calls are TRBV4-3 and TRBJ2-2; 8 bases agree with TRBD1. There are 15 residues in the CDR3. The germline V gene encodes CDR1 LGHNA and CDR2 YSLEER. V was pared by 2 bases and J by 8 bases, with 7 bases of the junction left unmatched. In nucleotides, the CDR3 is TGCGCCAGCAGCCAATCCGCAGGGGGCTCAGGGGAGCTGTTTTTT. Its translation: CASSQSAGGSGELFF.

The CDR3 spells CASSPNHDRSEAFF. The CDR3 bases are TGTGCCAGCAGTCCCAACCACGACAGGTCTGAAGCTTTCTTT. V usage is TRBV6-2 or TRBV6-3 and J usage is TRBJ1-1; tentative D call: TRBD1 (6 bases). The CDR3 covers 14 residues. The V gene's germline CDR1 is MNHEY and CDR2 SVGEGT. V lost 5 bases and J lost 6, with 16 bases in between.

V is TRBV28 and J is TRBJ2-3; 7 bases line up with TRBD1. The V segment lost 4 bases and the J segment 0 bases; nucleotides outside the gene matches: 10. CDR1 and CDR2 from the germline V gene are MDHEN and SYDVKM. This CDR3 comprises 17 residues. CDR3 protein: CASSSPQGLLSTDTQYF. CDR3 sequence (DNA): TGTGCCAGCAGTTCACCACAGGGGCTCTTGAGCACAGATACGCAGTATTTT. Full variable domain (rest looked up from reference TRBV28 and TRBJ2-3): DVKVTQSSRYLVKRTGEKVFLECVQDMDHENMFWYRQDPGLGLRLIYFSYDVKMKEKGDIPEGYSVSREKKERFSLILESASTNQTSMYLCASSSPQGLLSTDTQYFGPGTRLTVL.

CDR3 sequence: CASSSKGTSGAIGEQYF. DNA for the CDR3: TGTGCCAGCAGCTCTAAGGGGACTAGCGGGGCGATCGGCGAGCAGTACTTC. The chain employs TRBV7-9 and TRBJ2-7; 13 bases match TRBD2. V was clipped by 4 bases and J by 6 bases; unmatched bases: 12. Germline V gene sequence: CDR1 SEHNR, CDR2 FQNEAQ (reference sequence). The CDR3 is 17 residues long.

The V and J genes are TRBV5-6 and TRBJ2-7; 11 bases line up with TRBD1. The J segment lost 5 bases and the V segment lost 3 bases, leaving 10 bases of the junction unmatched. There are 16 residues in the CDR3. Germline CDR1 SGHDT, CDR2 YYEEEE. The CDR3 nucleotides are TGTGCCAGCAGCTGGATTGGAGGACAGGGGGCTAACGAGCAGTACTTC. This encodes CASSWIGGQGANEQYF.

In its sample, this clone was seen a few times. This chain links TRBV4-2 with TRBJ2-7; 9 nucleotides agree with TRBD1. CDR1 and CDR2 (germline): LGHNA, YNFKEQ. This CDR3 has 16 amino acids. The trim removed 1 base at V and 3 bases at J, leaving 7 bases unmatched. The CDR3 spells CASSQAPGQGVYEQYF. For the CDR3, the DNA is TGTGCCAGCAGCCAAGCTCCGGGACAGGGCGTCTACGAGCAGTACTTC.

V gene TRBV19 combines with J gene TRBJ1-3, with 7 positions matching TRBD1. The germline V gene has CDR1 LNHDA and CDR2 SQIVND (reference sequence). This CDR3 spans 20 amino acids. V lost 6 bases, J lost 0 bases, and 20 bases stayed unmatched. The chain's CDR3 is CASRKEPGQSLFFSGNTIYF. DNA for the CDR3: TGTGCCAGTAGAAAGGAACCGGGACAGAGTCTGTTTTTCTCTGGAAACACCATATATTTT.

V is TRBV5-1 and J is TRBJ2-3, with 13 bases matching TRBD2. The CDR3 covers 18 residues. CDR1 and CDR2 (germline): SGHRS, YFSETQ. J was trimmed by 4 bases and V by 4 bases; bases with no gene match: 12. CDR3 DNA: TGCGCCAGCAGCCCCCGGACTAGCGGGAGCCGCAGGGCAGATACGCAGTATTTT. It codes for CASSPRTSGSRRADTQYF.

The chain recombines TRBV4-1 with TRBJ2-7; D possibly corresponds to TRBD2 (5 bases). Germline assignment: CDR1 MGHRA and CDR2 YSYEKL. V was clipped by 0 bases and J by 5 bases, with 20 bases between them. The CDR3 sequence is 17 residues long. Here the CDR3 DNA reads TGCGCCAGCAGCCAAGATACATTGGGAGCAAGGTCCCACGAGCAGTACTTC. This gives the protein CASSQDTLGARSHEQYF.

The chain has TRBV10-1 and TRBJ2-7; 8 bases align to TRBD2. Per the germline V gene, CDR1 is WNHNN and CDR2 is SYGVQD (reference sequence). The junction had 13 bases not matched to a gene; V was cut back by 6 bases and J by 0 bases. The CDR3 has 17 amino acids. This chain's CDR3 is CASSNGLAPANSYEQYF. DNA for the CDR3: TGCGCCAGCAGCAATGGACTAGCTCCCGCCAACTCCTACGAGCAGTACTTC.

The chain recombines TRBV7-2 with TRBJ2-1; TRBD2 matches 11 bases. Trimming removed 1 base from V and 3 bases from J; junction bases left unmatched: 2. In germline, CDR1 is SGHTA, CDR2 FQGNSA. The CDR3 sequence is 16 residues long. In nucleotides, the CDR3 is TGTGCCAGCAGCTTAGTAGCGGGGGGGTTCTACAATGAGCAGTTCTTC. The encoded protein is CASSLVAGGFYNEQFF.

This chain links TRBV19 with TRBJ1-2; D is undetermined. Trimming shortened V by 5 bases and J by 0 bases, and 13 bases separated the two germline ends. CDR1 and CDR2 (germline): LNHDA, SQIVND (reference sequence). This CDR3 has 15 amino acids. The CDR3 here is CASSLLVASNYGYTF. The CDR3 DNA sequence: TGTGCCAGTAGTCTTCTAGTCGCGTCTAACTATGGCTACACCTTC.

The chain joins TRBV19 to TRBJ1-2; 9 positions match TRBD1. Trimming at V came to 2 bases and at J to 7 bases, leaving 2 bases not matched to a gene. The CDR3 is 13 amino acids. Germline V gene sequence: CDR1 LNHDA, CDR2 SQIVND (reference sequence). CDR3 region: CASSITGGRGYTF. In DNA, the CDR3 is TGTGCCAGTAGTATAACAGGGGGCCGTGGCTACACCTTC.

The CDR3 sequence: CASRRDTTDTQYF. CDR3 bases: TGTGCCAGCAGGCGTGACACCACAGATACGCAGTATTTT. The chain links TRBV6-5 to TRBJ2-3; no firm D call. CDR3 length: 13 residues. In germline, CDR1 is MNHEY, CDR2 SVGAGI. Deletions cut 6 bases from V and 2 bases from J, with 9 bases between.

This clone turned up a few times. The V and J genes are TRBV7-2 and TRBJ1-5, with 7 bases fitting TRBD1. The germline V gene has CDR1 SGHTA and CDR2 FQGNSA. There are 17 residues in the CDR3. V lost 6 bases and J lost 0; bases outside the gene matches: 11. The CDR3: CASSLMGGQYSNQPQHF. CDR3 DNA: TGTGCCAGCAGTCTAATGGGGGGACAGTATAGCAATCAGCCCCAGCATTTT.

The chain has TRBV5-1 and TRBJ2-7; D possibly corresponds to TRBD2 (5 bases). V lost 3 bases, J lost 0 bases, and 10 bases lay in between. The CDR3 loop spans 14 amino acids. Germline V gives CDR1 SGHRS, CDR2 YFSETQ. The CDR3 region is CASSSSGSSYEQYF. CDR3 nucleotide sequence: TGCGCCAGCAGCTCGTCGGGATCCTCCTACGAGCAGTACTTC. The full variable domain, its missing parts supplied by reference TRBV5-1 and TRBJ2-7, is KAGVTQTPRYLIKTRGQQVTLSCSPISGHRSVSWYQQTPGQGLQFLFEYFSETQRNKGNFPGRFSGRQFSNSRSEMNVSTLELGDSALYLCASSSSGSSYEQYFGPGTRLTVT.

The chain couples TRBV28 to TRBJ1-2, with a weak D call TRBD1 (6 bases). The CDR3 is 15 residues long. CDR1 and CDR2 (germline): MDHEN, SYDVKM. The V end lost 6 bases, the J end lost 6 bases, and 20 bases lay between the germline ends. CDR3 nucleotides: TGTGCCAGCAGCCCATACGGTGGCAGGGGAGATGGCTACACCTTC. Amino acids: CASSPYGGRGDGYTF.

CDR3 sequence: CASSQGGTTYNEQFF. As DNA, the CDR3 is TGTGCCAGCAGCCAAGGGGGGACTACCTACAATGAGCAGTTCTTC. This chain links TRBV3-1 (or the pseudogene TRBV3-2) with TRBJ2-1, with 7 bases lining up with TRBD2. The CDR3 extends over 15 amino acids. Germline values: CDR1 LGHDT, CDR2 YNNKEL (reference sequence). The ends lost 1 base at V and 2 bases at J; junction bases unmatched: 2.

The chain uses TRBV9 and TRBJ2-7, with 11 bases matching TRBD1. Per germline, CDR1 SGDLS and CDR2 YYNGEE. The CDR3 contains 16 residues. Trimming at V came to 3 bases and at J to 3 bases, leaving 8 bases not matched to a gene. The CDR3 here is CASSAGPGQGVYEQYF. Written as DNA, the CDR3 is TGTGCCAGCAGCGCGGGCCCGGGACAGGGGGTCTACGAGCAGTACTTC.

The chain combines TRBV10-1 with TRBJ1-2; TRBD1 aligns across 7 bases. Per the germline V gene, CDR1 is WNHNN and CDR2 is SYGVQD (reference sequence). J was trimmed by 3 bases and V by 7 bases; bases with no gene match: 5. The CDR3 totals 13 residues. In DNA, the CDR3 is TGCGCCAGCATTAAAGACAGGGACTATGGCTACACCTTC. This encodes CASIKDRDYGYTF.

The V gene is TRBV7-8, the J gene TRBJ2-2; 10 bases line up with TRBD1. The CDR3 totals 15 residues. The V segment lost 5 bases and the J segment 7 bases; nucleotides outside the gene matches: 7. CDR1 and CDR2 (germline): SGHVS, FQNEAQ. The CDR3 sequence is CASSLRDRGIGELFF. Written as DNA, the CDR3 is TGTGCCAGCAGCCTTCGGGACAGGGGAATCGGGGAGCTGTTTTTT.